Each of the 32 T cell receptor beta chains below was sequenced from the same sample in a study of T cell repertoires in cytomegalovirus infection. TCRdb re-analysed the reads in MiXCR, keeping a single row per CDR3 protein. This sample has more than 85,000 distinct CDR3 sequences, with 16% found just once. Sequenced input: PBMCs. The origin of the receptors is a human donor in good health (CMV status not recorded). Some clones in this sample may be carry-over from other donors' samples.

This clonotype was counted at least ten times. The J gene is TRBJ1-5, the V gene TRBV7-2; D is undetermined. The CDR3 runs 14 residues. V shed 4 bases and J shed 3 bases, with 10 bases lying between them. CDR1 is SGHTA, CDR2 FQGNSA, per germline. CDR3 loop: CASSSSVLNQPQHF. DNA of the CDR3: TGTGCCAGCAGCTCCAGCGTCCTCAATCAGCCCCAGCATTTT.

The chain joins TRBV28 to TRBJ1-2; D gene unclear. The CDR3 extends over 13 amino acids. Trimming took off 5 bases at V and 8 bases at J, with 15 bases between the two ends. Germline V gives CDR1 MDHEN, CDR2 SYDVKM. CDR3 in amino acids: CASSQDRTRGYTF. The DNA of the CDR3 is TGTGCCAGCAGTCAGGACCGGACTCGGGGCTACACCTTC.

This clonotype was seen a handful of times. The chain carries TRBV12-3 or TRBV12-4 and TRBJ2-3, with 10 nucleotides matching TRBD2. J lost 0 bases, V lost 2 bases, and 5 bases had no gene match. The CDR3 covers 17 residues. The CDR3 nucleotides are TGTGCCAGCAGTTTATCGGCTAGCGGGGGTAGCACAGATACGCAGTATTTT. Translated: CASSLSASGGSTDTQYF.

This clonotype was found once. In DNA form, the CDR3 reads TGTGCCAGCAATTACAGCACAGGCAGCGGCGGTACTCAGCCCCAGCATTTT. Residues: CASNYSTGSGGTQPQHF. J is TRBJ1-5 and V is TRBV2, with a tentative D call TRBD1 (5 bases). Germline V gene sequence: CDR1 SNHLY, CDR2 FYNNEI. Trimming stripped 7 bases from V and 6 bases from J, with 25 bases between. The CDR3 consists of 17 residues.

This chain connects TRBV5-1 to TRBJ2-1, with D tentatively TRBD1 (6 bases). This CDR3 comprises 14 residues. The V gene lost 3 bases and the J gene lost 0 bases, with 7 bases spanning the gap. From germline, CDR1 is SGHRS and CDR2 YFSETQ. This CDR3 reads CASSWDTSYNEQFF. The CDR3 nucleotides read TGCGCCAGCAGCTGGGACACCTCCTACAATGAGCAGTTCTTC.

The chain is built from TRBV28 and TRBJ2-3; possible D gene TRBD1, 6 bases. Between the trimmed V and J ends, which lost 7 bases and 2 bases, there was a span of 10 bases. This CDR3 region has 13 residues. Germline values: CDR1 MDHEN, CDR2 SYDVKM. The CDR3 region is CASIRDTTDTQYF. The CDR3 coding sequence is TGTGCCAGCATCCGGGACACCACAGATACGCAGTATTTT.

A remark on this clonotype: Since a much larger clone is just one base distant, this may be a read error. The chain has TRBV7-2 and TRBJ2-7; D remains unclear. This CDR3 contains 14 residues. Germline CDR1 is SGHTA and CDR2 is FQGNSA. Trimming left V 2 bases short and J 6 bases short, with 14 bases between. The DNA for the CDR3 is TGTGCCAGCAGCTTACTGGCCCAGTCTTCCGAGCAGTACTTC. It is translated as CASSLLAQSSEQYF.

This sequence joins TRBV9 and TRBJ2-2, with 8 positions matching TRBD2. This CDR3 region has 15 residues. The J segment lost 2 bases and the V segment lost 3 bases, leaving 3 bases of the junction unmatched. Germline V gives CDR1 SGDLS, CDR2 YYNGEE. In DNA form, the CDR3 reads TGTGCCAGCAGCGAAGCGGGGGACAACACCGGGGAGCTGTTTTTT. Translating it yields CASSEAGDNTGELFF.

This clonotype was detected only a few times. The chain recombines TRBV7-2 with TRBJ2-3; D tentatively fits TRBD1 or TRBD2 (6 bases each). The germline V and J ends were trimmed by 5 bases and 2 bases, with 11 bases remaining between them. The germline gives CDR1 SGHTA, CDR2 FQGNSA. The CDR3 consists of 14 residues. In DNA form, the CDR3 reads TGTGCCAGCAGCAGTAGGGGGGACACAGATACGCAGTATTTT. It yields the protein CASSSRGDTDTQYF.

There are many counts of this clonotype. CDR3 protein: CASSVKGEQPQHF. CDR3 nucleotide sequence: TGTGCCAGCAGTGTAAAGGGAGAACAGCCCCAGCATTTT. This chain uses TRBV2 with TRBJ1-5; D is uncertain. The ends were cut back, 4 bases at V and 7 bases at J, with 11 bases in the middle. Germline CDR1 and CDR2: SNHLY and FYNNEI. This CDR3 region has 13 residues.

The chain combines TRBV12-3 or TRBV12-4 with TRBJ2-4; possibly TRBD1 for D (6 bases). Trimming removed 8 bases from V and 9 bases from J, with 14 bases in between. The CDR3 contains 12 residues. CDR3 coding DNA: TGTGCCAGCCAGGGGCCCCATGGCATTCAGTACTTC. It translates to CASQGPHGIQYF.

Of note for this clonotype: A much larger clone lies a single base off, so this may be a read error. This chain uses TRBV12-3 or TRBV12-4 with TRBJ1-5, with TRBD1 matching 7 bases. This CDR3 contains 16 residues. Losses at the gene ends were 5 bases for V and 0 bases for J; bases not matched to a gene: 7. The CDR3 protein is CASSPRTGLSNQPQHF. The CDR3 nucleotides read TGTGCCAGCAGTCCCCGGACAGGTCTTAGCAATCAGCCCCAGCATTTT.

The chain links TRBV28 to TRBJ1-2; possible D gene TRBD1, 5 bases. This CDR3 is 15 amino acids long. Germline-derived CDR1 and CDR2 are MDHEN and SYDVKM. V lost 6 bases, J lost 0 bases, and 14 bases lay in between. The CDR3 DNA is TGTGCCAGCAGCCCCGGGGGGGATACTAACTATGGCTACACCTTC. Protein sequence: CASSPGGDTNYGYTF.

This clonotype came up once. The V and J genes are TRBV20-1 and TRBJ2-3, with D perhaps matching TRBD1 or TRBD2 (6 bases each). The CDR3 spans 13 residues. Trimming pared 6 bases from V and 1 base from J, leaving 11 bases between. Per the germline V gene, CDR1 is DFQATT and CDR2 is SNEGSKA (reference sequence). The CDR3 region is CSAKGGGTDTQYF. CDR3 coding DNA: TGCAGTGCCAAGGGGGGCGGCACAGATACGCAGTATTTT.

As to this clonotype: This may stem from a read error, because a much larger clone lies one nucleotide away. The V call is TRBV4-2, the J call TRBJ1-2; 8 bases are a match to TRBD1. Germline V lookup: CDR1 LGHNA, CDR2 YNFKEQ. V trimming: 4 bases; J trimming: 4 bases; junction bases outside the gene matches: 11. The CDR3 covers 16 residues. The CDR3 is CASSRGTGSHPYGYTF. DNA for the CDR3: TGTGCCAGCAGCCGAGGGACAGGATCTCACCCCTATGGCTACACCTTC.

This clonotype has ten or more counts. J is TRBJ1-5 and V is TRBV9, with D perhaps matching TRBD1 (6 bases). The germline V and J ends were trimmed by 0 bases and 1 base, with 11 bases remaining between them. The CDR3 runs to 16 residues. CDR1 and CDR2 (germline): SGDLS, YYNGEE. CDR3 nucleotide sequence: TGTGCCAGCAGCGTAGTCGGGGGCGAGAGCAATCAGCCCCAGCATTTT. Its translation: CASSVVGGESNQPQHF.

This clonotype has just a few counts. This chain links TRBV6-2 or TRBV6-3 with TRBJ1-1, with 7 bases matching TRBD1. This CDR3 comprises 16 residues. Germline V gene data show CDR1 as MNHEY and CDR2 as SVGEGT. J was trimmed by 2 bases and V by 4 bases; bases with no gene match: 10. CDR3 coding DNA: TGTGCCAGCAGTTCCGGGAGAAGACAGGGAAACACTGAAGCTTTCTTT. Its protein is CASSSGRRQGNTEAFF.

This clonotype was seen at least ten times. The chain combines TRBV7-2 with TRBJ2-3; D not certain. Trimming removed 5 bases at V and 0 bases at J, with 15 bases between. The CDR3 extends over 16 amino acids. Germline loops: CDR1 SGHTA, CDR2 FQGNSA. The chain's CDR3 is CASSPRQATSTDTQYF. CDR3 coding DNA: TGTGCCAGCAGCCCCCGGCAAGCGACTAGCACAGATACGCAGTATTTT.

This clonotype was seen repeatedly, ten times or more. The V gene is TRBV20-1, the J gene TRBJ2-2; 8 bases line up with TRBD2. The CDR3 has 18 residues. Trimming at V came to 0 bases and at J to 6 bases, leaving 15 bases not matched to a gene. Per germline, CDR1 DFQATT and CDR2 SNEGSKA (reference sequence). CDR3 in amino acids: CSARDPLAGTRGAGELFF. As DNA, the CDR3 is TGCAGTGCTAGAGATCCCCTAGCCGGGACTAGGGGTGCCGGGGAGCTGTTTTTT.

The V gene is TRBV12-3 or TRBV12-4, the J gene TRBJ2-6; the D gene could be TRBD1 or TRBD2 (5 bases each). This CDR3 region has 16 residues. Trimming took off 5 bases at V and 1 base at J, with 12 bases between the two ends. CDR3 DNA: TGTGCCAGCAGTCGGTCTGGGGGTTCTGGGGCCAACGTCCTGACTTTC. This encodes CASSRSGGSGANVLTF.

This clonotype occurred once. This chain connects TRBV24-1 to TRBJ1-5, with TRBD1 as a possible D gene (6 bases). The germline V gene has CDR1 KGHDR and CDR2 SFDVKD. V lost 4 bases and J lost 6, with 12 bases in between. The CDR3 contains 14 residues. CDR3 coding DNA: TGTGCCACCAGTGACGGGCAGGGGAGTCAGCCCCAGCATTTT. Encoded protein: CATSDGQGSQPQHF.

This clonotype occurred a few times. J is TRBJ1-2 and V is TRBV7-3; weak D call: TRBD1 (6 bases). V gave up 1 base and J gave up 3 bases, with 9 bases separating them. Germline loops: CDR1 SGHTA, CDR2 FQGTGA. The CDR3 is made up of 14 amino acids. The CDR3 sequence: CASSLSQGYYGYTF. The CDR3 region has the DNA TGTGCCAGCAGCTTAAGTCAGGGGTACTATGGCTACACCTTC.

This clonotype showed up many times. The rearrangement joins TRBV12-3 or TRBV12-4 to TRBJ2-2; 11 bases match TRBD2. This CDR3 is built from 18 residues. Germline trimming cut 3 bases from V and 2 bases from J; bases unmatched to any gene: 8. CDR3 nucleotide sequence: TGTGCCAGCAGTTTTCGGCATAGCGGGGGGGTAAACACCGGGGAGCTGTTTTTT. The encoded protein is CASSFRHSGGVNTGELFF.

This clonotype appeared many times. J is TRBJ1-2 and V is TRBV10-3; D ambiguous. The germline V gene encodes CDR1 ENHRY and CDR2 SYGVKD. V was shortened by 2 bases and J by 1 base, with 5 bases between the two germline ends. The CDR3 covers 13 residues. CDR3 in DNA: TGTGCCATCAGTGAGCAGATTAACTATGGCTACACCTTC. The encoded protein is CAISEQINYGYTF.

This clonotype was counted ten times or more. The chain joins TRBV7-2 to TRBJ2-2; D possibly corresponds to TRBD2 (5 bases). The length of the CDR3 is 15 residues. Germline V gives CDR1 SGHTA, CDR2 FQGNSA. V gave up 1 base and J gave up 0 bases, with 6 bases separating them. As DNA, the CDR3 is TGTGCCAGCAGCTTAGAACTAGCGAACACCGGGGAGCTGTTTTTT. It encodes CASSLELANTGELFF.

This clonotype appeared many times. The rearrangement links TRBV6-4 to TRBJ2-1; D possibly corresponds to TRBD1 (6 bases). CDR1 and CDR2 (germline): MRHNA, SNTAGT. The CDR3 has 15 amino acids. V was shortened by 0 bases and J by 8 bases, with 14 bases between the two germline ends. Here the CDR3 reads CASSDSHAGVDEQFF. The CDR3 DNA sequence: TGTGCCAGCAGTGACTCCCATGCAGGGGTCGATGAGCAGTTCTTC.

CDR3 sequence: CATSRPSGVSYEQYF. The CDR3 DNA follows: TGTGCCACCAGCAGACCTAGCGGGGTCTCCTACGAGCAGTACTTC. V is TRBV15 and J is TRBJ2-7; 9 bases are shared with TRBD2. The CDR3 length is 15 residues. With V trimmed by 2 bases and J by 0 bases, 2 bases remained unmatched. The germline gives CDR1 LNHNV, CDR2 YYDKDF (reference sequence).

V is TRBV6-2 or TRBV6-3 and J is TRBJ2-1, with TRBD2 matching over 10 bases. Looked up from germline, CDR1 is MNHEY and CDR2 is SVGEGT. With 6 bases clipped from V and 4 bases from J, the junction kept 6 bases outside the gene matches. The CDR3 consists of 15 residues. The CDR3 protein is CASRVTSGLYNEQFF. The CDR3 DNA is TGTGCCAGCAGGGTGACTAGCGGGCTGTACAATGAGCAGTTCTTC.

This clonotype appeared many times. V is TRBV2 and J is TRBJ2-2; D tentatively reads TRBD1 or TRBD2 (5 bases each). This CDR3 has 15 residues. V was clipped by 1 base and J by 2 bases, with 8 bases between them. CDR1 and CDR2 from the germline V gene are SNHLY and FYNNEI. The CDR3 protein is CASSEVGVNTGELFF. The CDR3 DNA sequence: TGTGCCAGCAGTGAAGTGGGGGTAAACACCGGGGAGCTGTTTTTT. The complete variable domain, with remaining parts taken from reference TRBV2 and TRBJ2-2, reads EPEVTQTPSHQVTQMGQEVILRCVPISNHLYFYWYRQILGQKVEFLVSFYNNEISEKSEIFDDQFSVERPDGSNFTLKIRSTKLEDSAMYFCASSEVGVNTGELFFGEGSRLTVL.

This clonotype was seen repeatedly, ten times or more. The genes are TRBV12-3 or TRBV12-4 and TRBJ2-3; the D call may be TRBD1 or TRBD2 (5 bases each). V was cut by 6 bases and J by 2 bases, with 9 bases left in between. The CDR3 is made up of 13 amino acids. The CDR3 loop reads CASRSGHTDTQYF. The CDR3, as DNA: TGTGCCAGCAGATCGGGGCACACAGATACGCAGTATTTT.

This sequence joins TRBV2 and TRBJ1-1; a possible D gene is TRBD1 (6 bases). The CDR3 contains 16 residues. Germline V gene data show CDR1 as SNHLY and CDR2 as FYNNEI. Deletions cut 5 bases from V and 1 base from J, with 17 bases between. The CDR3 reads CASSYNRDAPNTEAFF. The CDR3 nucleotides read TGTGCCAGCAGTTATAACAGGGATGCGCCGAACACTGAAGCTTTCTTT.

There are many counts of this clonotype. The chain joins TRBV7-2 to TRBJ2-5, with 9 bases matching TRBD1. CDR3 size: 15 residues. Germline V gives CDR1 SGHTA, CDR2 FQGNSA. V dropped 3 bases and J dropped 1; count of bases not matched to a gene: 3. The CDR3 loop reads CASSLGDRVQETQYF. The CDR3 region has the DNA TGTGCCAGCAGCTTGGGGGACAGGGTCCAAGAGACCCAGTACTTC.